These T cell receptor beta chains were read from a single sample in a study of blood T cell repertoires in COVID-19. TCRdb keeps only in-frame clones here, not all; method: immunoSEQ multiplex PCR. The sample lists around 77,000 clones, about nine tenths occurring once. Material: peripheral blood. These receptors all come from a man in his sixties or seventies with active or convalescent COVID-19. Each CDR3 is given with its conserved first and last residue. A D gene is named only where the DNA matches it firmly. The size of a clone is reported for some rows only, either as once, few or many, or as a class for expanded clones.

J: TRBJ2-5
V: TRBV24-1
D: TRBD1
size: -
CDR3: CATSDHRGLAETQYF
DNA: TGTGCCACCAGTGATCACAGGGGGCTGGCAGAGACCCAGTACTTC

J: TRBJ2-5
V: TRBV28
D: TRBD1
size: -
CDR3: CASSIAGDRSRETQYF
DNA: TGTGCCAGCAGTATAGCCGGGGACAGGTCCAGAGAGACCCAGTACTTC

J: TRBJ1-2
V: TRBV28
D: TRBD1
size: -
CDR3: CASSKQGAFGYTF
DNA: TGTGCCAGCAGTAAACAGGGGGCTTTTGGCTACACCTTC

J: TRBJ2-2
V: TRBV19
D: -
size: -
CDR3: CASSGELWGQTGELFF
DNA: TGTGCCAGTAGCGGAGAGCTTTGGGGGCAGACCGGGGAGCTGTTTTTT

J: TRBJ2-1
V: TRBV5-1
D: TRBD2
size: -
CDR3: CASRLSGTSGRNEQFF
DNA: TGCGCCAGCAGGTTATCCGGGACTAGCGGGAGAAATGAGCAGTTCTTC

J: TRBJ2-5
V: TRBV5-1
D: -
size: -
CDR3: CASSLGQNQETQYF
DNA: TGCGCCAGCAGCTTAGGACAGAACCAAGAGACCCAGTACTTC

J: TRBJ1-4
V: TRBV5-1
D: -
size: -
CDR3: CASSLGGQNNEKLFF
DNA: TGCGCCAGCAGCTTGGGAGGACAGAATAATGAAAAACTGTTTTTT

J: TRBJ1-5
V: TRBV3-1/TRBV3-2
D: TRBD1
size: -
CDR3: CASSLGQGGQPQHF
DNA: TGTGCCAGCAGCCTCGGACAGGGAGGGCAGCCCCAGCATTTT

J: TRBJ2-7
V: TRBV5-1
D: TRBD2
size: -
CDR3: CASSSGGGEQYF
DNA: TGCGCCAGCAGCTCCGGGGGGGGCGAGCAGTACTTC

J: TRBJ2-2
V: TRBV12-3/TRBV12-4
D: -
size: -
CDR3: CASSLTSGELFF
DNA: TGTGCCAGCAGTTTAACCAGCGGGGAGCTGTTTTTT

J: TRBJ2-7
V: TRBV5-1
D: TRBD1
size: once
CDR3: CASSLNQGAFLYF
DNA: TGCGCCAGCAGCTTGAACCAGGGGGCTTTTTTATACTTC

J: TRBJ2-7
V: TRBV27
D: TRBD2
size: -
CDR3: CASSFRSGSYEQYF
DNA: TGTGCCAGCAGTTTTCGGAGCGGGAGCTACGAGCAGTACTTC

J: TRBJ2-1
V: TRBV19
D: -
size: -
CDR3: CASSIYLDGEQFF
DNA: TGTGCCAGTAGTATCTATCTAGACGGTGAGCAGTTCTTC

J: TRBJ2-7
V: TRBV7-9
D: -
size: -
CDR3: CASSPVREQYF
DNA: TGTGCCAGCAGCCCGGTACGCGAGCAGTACTTC

J: TRBJ2-7
V: TRBV11-2
D: -
size: -
CDR3: CASSRPGNSYEQYF
DNA: TGTGCCAGCAGCCGCCCCGGGAACTCCTACGAGCAGTACTTC

J: TRBJ1-2
V: TRBV5-4
D: -
size: -
CDR3: CASSLWTAYGYTF
DNA: TGTGCCAGCAGCTTGTGGACAGCTTATGGCTACACCTTC

J: TRBJ1-6
V: TRBV3-1/TRBV3-2
D: -
size: -
CDR3: CASSPTGAYNSPLHF
DNA: TGTGCCAGCAGCCCGACGGGGGCCTATAATTCACCCCTCCACTTT